One sample yielded the 8 T cell receptor beta chains listed below, sequenced in a study of siplizumab effects on memory and regulatory T cells. The protocol was immunoSEQ multiplex PCR, while the TCRdb copy is restricted to in-frame clones and leaves out a portion. The sample contains approximately 75,000 clones, about 92% of which appear only once. Sequencing was done on a sample of CD8+ T cells sorted from blood. The source of these receptors is a human donor in good health.

The V gene is TRBV27, the J gene TRBJ2-7; D is perhaps TRBD1 or TRBD2 (5 bases each). CDR1 is MNHEY, CDR2 SMNVEV, per germline (reference sequence). This CDR3 comprises 13 residues. V shed 4 bases and J shed 2 bases, with 9 bases lying between them. CDR3 nucleotides: TGTGCCAGCAGTTGGGGACGGGCCTACGAGCAGTACTTC. Its translation is CASSWGRAYEQYF.

The gene calls are TRBV10-2 and TRBJ1-6, with 7 bases fitting TRBD1. The CDR3 extends over 16 amino acids. The trim removed 1 base at V and 5 bases at J, leaving 5 bases unmatched. Germline V gene lookup returns CDR1 WSHSY and CDR2 SAAADI. This CDR3 reads CASSEFTGVNNSPLHF. DNA of the CDR3: TGCGCCAGCAGTGAGTTTACAGGGGTGAATAATTCACCCCTCCACTTT.

This chain uses TRBV5-4 with TRBJ2-7, with D perhaps being TRBD1 or TRBD2 (5 bases each). Germline V gives CDR1 SGHNT, CDR2 YYREEE (reference sequence). CDR3 size: 16 residues. The germline V and J ends were trimmed by 3 bases and 0 bases, with 16 bases remaining between them. CDR3 DNA: TGTGCCAGCAGCTCCGGCTCCGGGACGGCCTCCTACGAGCAGTACTTC. As protein: CASSSGSGTASYEQYF.

The chain carries TRBV10-1 and TRBJ1-6; the D is unclear. The CDR3 contains 13 residues. Germline V gene lookup returns CDR1 WNHNN and CDR2 SYGVQD (reference sequence). V lost 5 bases and J lost 10, with 12 bases in between. This chain's CDR3 is CASSTIGRSPLHF. CDR3 sequence (DNA): TGCGCCAGCAGTACTATAGGCAGGTCACCCCTCCACTTT.

The rearrangement joins TRBV4-1 to TRBJ2-1; D might be TRBD2 (6 bases). The V and J ends lost 5 bases and 1 base respectively, with 18 bases between them. Germline V lookup: CDR1 MGHRA, CDR2 YSYEKL. There are 17 residues in the CDR3. The CDR3 sequence: CASSSVGAGRSYNEQFF. The DNA for the CDR3 is TGCGCCAGCAGCTCAGTCGGGGCGGGGAGATCCTACAATGAGCAGTTCTTC.

The chain recombines TRBV5-8 with TRBJ1-5, with 11 bases lining up with TRBD1. CDR1 is SGHTS, CDR2 YDEGEE, per germline. The CDR3 loop spans 15 amino acids. Trimming at V came to 0 bases and at J to 6 bases, leaving 2 bases not matched to a gene. The DNA of the CDR3 is TGTGCCAGCAGCTTGGGGACAGGGGGCGGTCAGCCCCAGCATTTT. As protein: CASSLGTGGGQPQHF.

The chain joins TRBV29-1 to TRBJ1-1, with 8 bases matching TRBD1. Germline values: CDR1 SQVTM, CDR2 ANQGSEA. V lost 7 bases, J lost 3 bases, and 7 bases stayed unmatched. There are 13 residues in the CDR3. The CDR3: CSANRGDYTEAFF. CDR3 in DNA: TGCAGCGCCAACAGGGGGGATTACACTGAAGCTTTCTTT.

The chain uses TRBV7-9 and TRBJ1-2, with D possibly TRBD1 on 6 matching bases. Germline values: CDR1 SEHNR, CDR2 FQNEAQ (reference sequence). The germline V and J ends were trimmed by 1 base and 2 bases, with 14 bases remaining between them. There are 16 residues in the CDR3. CDR3 loop: CASSLENRVVNYGYTF. CDR3 DNA sequence: TGTGCCAGCAGCTTAGAGAACAGGGTGGTGAACTATGGCTACACCTTC. The full variable domain, rest sourced from reference TRBV7-9 and TRBJ1-2, is DTGVSQNPRHKITKRGQNVTFRCDPISEHNRLYWYRQTLGQGPEFLTYFQNEAQLEKSRLLSDRFSAERPKGSFSTLEIQRTEQGDSAMYLCASSLENRVVNYGYTFGSGTRLTVV.